The source of this T cell receptor beta chain is a study of radiotherapy plus CTLA-4 blockade in lung cancer. Profiled with immunoSEQ multiplex PCR; TCRdb holds only in-frame clones, not every one. The sample includes some 70,000 clones, 65% to 80% of them seen just once. The V and J ends lost 6 bases and 10 bases, in that order; junction bases with no gene match: 11. The CDR3 extends over 14 amino acids. Germline CDR1 and CDR2: KGHSH and LQKENI. To note about this clone: Its antigen remains unknown.

CTLA-4 blockade using ipilimumab, together with focal radiation, was received by patients with chemo-refractory metastatic non-small-cell lung cancer. Study results and limitations: TCR clones from tumors expanded in blood after radiotherapy plus ipilimumab.

The TCR originated in a human donor with non-small cell lung cancer who had a complete response to radiotherapy plus ipilimumab. The starting material was peripheral blood, obtained from a patient treated with radiotherapy plus ipilimumab. The J gene is TRBJ1-5, the V gene TRBV18; 8 bases are a match to TRBD1. The CDR3 region has the DNA TGTGCCAGCTCGCCGAACGAAGGACAGGGACCCCAGCATTTT. Translated, it gives CASSPNEGQGPQHF.